Below are 13 T cell receptor beta chains sequenced from a single sample in a study of T-cell reconstitution after alpha-beta-depleted transplantation in children. TCRbeta library construction was performed incorporating unique molecular identifiers. TCRdb redid the calling of the PCR reads with MiXCR, one entry per CDR3 protein. The data show some 200,000 distinct CDR3 sequences, with around 10% seen just once and approximately 5.9% held by the top ten. Sequences were derived from PBMCs from the stem cell graft donor, sampled from the stem cell graft. Every receptor here comes from a human donor who donated a stem cell graft to a child with acute lymphoblastic leukemia.

Only a few counts were recorded for this clonotype. This sequence joins TRBV12-3 or TRBV12-4 and TRBJ1-5; D gene unclear. The V and J ends lost 2 bases and 0 bases respectively, with 5 bases between them. The CDR3 has 14 residues. CDR3 DNA: TGTGCCAGCAGTTTAAGTGGTAGCAATCAGCCCCAGCATTTT. Its translation: CASSLSGSNQPQHF.

The chain recombines TRBV4-3 with TRBJ2-1, with a possible D match to TRBD2 (10 bases). The CDR3 length is 20 residues. The germline gives CDR1 LGHNA, CDR2 YSLEER. The V gene lost 3 bases and the J gene lost 0 bases, with 24 bases spanning the gap. In DNA, the CDR3 is TGCGCCAGCAGCCAGGACAGGGGATTAGCGGGGGGTAGCTCCTACAATGAGCAGTTCTTC. Amino acids: CASSQDRGLAGGSSYNEQFF.

The chain joins TRBV6-1 to TRBJ1-3; D is possibly TRBD1 (6 bases). The germline V gene has CDR1 MNHNS and CDR2 SASEGT. V dropped 7 bases and J dropped 0 bases, with 10 bases sitting between them. This CDR3 contains 14 residues. The CDR3 sequence: CASTRDISGNTIYF. DNA for the CDR3: TGTGCCAGCACCCGGGACATCTCTGGAAACACCATATATTTT.

V and J are TRBV6-2 or TRBV6-3 and TRBJ2-7; 8 bases are shared with TRBD2. The ends lost 2 bases at V and 2 bases at J; junction bases unmatched: 2. Germline V lookup: CDR1 MNHEY, CDR2 SVGEGT. The CDR3 consists of 14 residues. The CDR3 DNA follows: TGTGCCAGCAGTTACAACGGGGGGGCCTACGAGCAGTACTTC. It codes for CASSYNGGAYEQYF.

There are a few counts of this clonotype. The J gene is TRBJ1-1, the V gene TRBV5-1, with D possibly matching TRBD1 (5 bases). The CDR3 runs to 13 residues. The germline V and J ends were trimmed by 0 bases and 7 bases, with 10 bases remaining between them. Per the germline V gene, CDR1 is SGHRS and CDR2 is YFSETQ. The CDR3 DNA sequence: TGCGCCAGCAGCTTGGCAGGGAGAGGTGAAGCTTTCTTT. Protein product: CASSLAGRGEAFF.

The sample holds a few counts of this clonotype. The chain links TRBV3-1 to TRBJ2-5, with unresolved D. CDR1 and CDR2 (germline): LGHDT, YNNKEL (reference sequence). The CDR3 has 14 residues. The V and J ends lost 1 base and 1 base respectively, with 7 bases between them. Here the CDR3 reads CASSQAGSQETQYF. The CDR3 bases are TGTGCCAGCAGCCAAGCAGGTTCCCAAGAGACCCAGTACTTC.

This clonotype has just a few counts. V gene TRBV7-2 combines with J gene TRBJ1-2; D not certain. V was shortened by 3 bases and J by 5 bases, with 13 bases between the two germline ends. The CDR3 totals 14 residues. Germline values: CDR1 SGHTA, CDR2 FQGNSA. CDR3 sequence: CASSFSRSSYGYTF. The CDR3 bases are TGTGCCAGCAGCTTTTCTCGATCATCGTATGGCTACACCTTC.

At least ten counts were recorded for this clonotype. This chain connects TRBV15 to TRBJ1-6; D is unclear. The CDR3 runs to 12 residues. Looked up from germline, CDR1 is LNHNV and CDR2 is YYDKDF (reference sequence). Trimming shortened V by 3 bases and J by 10 bases, and 7 bases separated the two germline ends. The CDR3 bases are TGTGCCACCAGCAGTGCGGAATCACCCCTCCACTTT. Its protein is CATSSAESPLHF.

This clonotype has just a few counts. The chain combines TRBV6-2 or TRBV6-3 with TRBJ1-5; D call uncertain. Per germline, CDR1 MNHEY and CDR2 SVGEGT. Trimming took off 2 bases at V and 4 bases at J, with 6 bases between the two ends. This CDR3 spans 13 amino acids. CDR3 residues: CASSYEWNQPQHF. CDR3 DNA: TGTGCCAGCAGTTACGAATGGAATCAGCCCCAGCATTTT.

The genes are TRBV5-1 and TRBJ1-4; perhaps TRBD1 as D (6 bases). V lost 4 bases and J lost 3, with 13 bases in between. In germline, CDR1 is SGHRS, CDR2 YFSETQ. This CDR3 is built from 15 residues. This CDR3 reads CASSTGQFSNEKLFF. In DNA, the CDR3 is TGCGCCAGCAGCACCGGACAGTTCTCTAATGAAAAACTGTTTTTT.

This clonotype was seen repeatedly, ten times or more. J is TRBJ2-3 and V is TRBV6-6, with 7 bases lining up with TRBD1. The CDR3 extends over 13 amino acids. Per germline, CDR1 MNHNY and CDR2 SVGAGI (reference sequence). V dropped 3 bases and J dropped 4; count of bases not matched to a gene: 1. The CDR3 reads CASSYRGPDTQYF. The CDR3 DNA is TGTGCCAGCAGTTATAGGGGGCCAGATACGCAGTATTTT.

This clonotype was counted many times. The chain is built from TRBV7-8 and TRBJ2-1; 10 bases match TRBD1. The CDR3 spans 15 residues. The germline V gene has CDR1 SGHVS and CDR2 FQNEAQ. The trim removed 4 bases at V and 3 bases at J, leaving 3 bases unmatched. CDR3 region: CASSSRDRGYNEQFF. CDR3 sequence (DNA): TGTGCCAGCAGCTCACGGGACAGGGGCTACAATGAGCAGTTCTTC.

This chain connects TRBV5-1 to TRBJ1-2, with a possible D match to TRBD1 (5 bases). Trimming removed 2 bases from V and 10 bases from J, with 12 bases in between. The CDR3 is 12 residues long. CDR1 and CDR2 (germline): SGHRS, YFSETQ. CDR3 nucleotide sequence: TGCGCCAGCAGCTTTCAGGGAGAGGTCTACACCTTC. Protein: CASSFQGEVYTF.